Here is one TCR beta chain with its context. The antigen remains unidentified. The sample is drawn from a study of shared clonotypes between healthy human individuals. Study results and caveats: Of the naive CD4 clonotypes, around 4.8% were shared across four donors.

Trimming took off 1 base at V and 3 bases at J, with 13 bases between the two ends. CDR1 is SGHRS, CDR2 YFSETQ, per germline. The CDR3 length is 16 residues. Here immunoSEQ multiplex PCR was the method, and the copy in TCRdb shows in-frame clones only, minus some. The profile covers over a million clones, with roughly 74% appearing a single time and roughly 0.55% taken by the ten largest. This chain uses TRBV5-1 with TRBJ2-2; D may be TRBD1 or TRBD2 (5 bases each). The sequence was obtained from a man aged 18 to 35 in good health. Some clones in this sample may be carry-over from other donors' samples. The specimen was memory CD4+ T cells from PBMCs. Subset given: CD45RA-negative fraction. The CDR3: CASSLRGGMDTGELFF. The DNA for the CDR3 is TGCGCCAGCAGCTTGCGGGGCGGAATGGACACCGGGGAGCTGTTTTTT.